This record concerns one TCR beta chain sequence. The germline V gene encodes CDR1 KGHSH and CDR2 LQKENI. The length of the CDR3 is 11 residues. V lost 5 bases and J 5 bases, leaving 6 bases between the germline ends. Clones were read by immunoSEQ multiplex PCR, and TCRdb kept only the in-frame ones, dropping some. The sample consists of 80,000 to 100,000 clones, about nine tenths of them appearing once. This sample is drawn from a study of T cells after somatic rescue of genetic block. The TCR sequence derives from a woman between 18 and 29 years old. The V gene is TRBV18, the J gene TRBJ2-5; D unclear. Material: peripheral blood mononuclear cells (PBMCs). The CDR3 nucleotides read TGTGCCAGCTCAGACCGGGAGACCCAGTACTTC. It encodes CASSDRETQYF. The variable domain in full, completed from reference TRBV18 and TRBJ2-5, reads NAGVMQNPRHLVRRRGQEARLRCSPMKGHSHVYWYRQLPEEGLKFMVYLQKENIIDESGMPKERFSAEFPKEGPSILRIQQVVRGDSAAYFCASSDRETQYFGPGTRLLVL.